A single sample is the source of the 21 T cell receptor beta chains below, sequenced in a study of CD8+ T cells in alopecia areata. The sample's treatment: oral pan-JAK inhibitor, 5-10 mg twice daily. Following RNA extraction, reverse transcription yielded cDNA that acted as the sequencing template. Generated by immunoSEQ multiplex PCR, the TCRdb table keeps only in-frame clones and is missing some. Altogether some 150,000 clones are present, roughly four fifths being singletons, with the ten largest covering around 25%. The sample consisted of CD8+ T cells sorted from blood, taken at week 4, from a patient treated with tofacitinib. The receptors derive from a human donor with alopecia areata.

CDR3 in DNA: TGCAGCGTTGAAGGCTGGGGTCGGGGACACAATTACAATGAGCAGTTCTTC. Translation gives CSVEGWGRGHNYNEQFF. This chain joins TRBV29-1 and TRBJ2-1, with D perhaps matching TRBD1 (6 bases). V shed 1 base and J shed 4 bases, with 20 bases lying between them. Germline loops: CDR1 SQVTM, CDR2 ANQGSEA. The CDR3 length is 17 residues.

The chain couples TRBV5-4 to TRBJ2-5, with 8 bases matching TRBD2. This CDR3 spans 15 amino acids. The germline V gene has CDR1 SGHNT and CDR2 YYREEE (reference sequence). With V trimmed by 0 bases and J by 5 bases, 6 bases remained unmatched. The CDR3 bases are TGTGCCAGCAGCTTGGTGGTAGCGGGGTCGGAGACCCAGTACTTC. Protein sequence: CASSLVVAGSETQYF.

The table lists this clone with a few counts. The genes are TRBV5-6 and TRBJ2-1; D remains ambiguous. This CDR3 comprises 12 residues. The germline V gene has CDR1 SGHDT and CDR2 YYEEEE. V lost 0 bases to trimming and J lost 6 bases, with 4 bases between them. CDR3 bases: TGTGCCAGCAGCTTGGATATCAATGAGCAGTTCTTC. This encodes CASSLDINEQFF. Looking up the rest from reference TRBV5-6 and TRBJ2-1 gives the full variable domain: DAGVTQSPTHLIKTRGQQVTLRCSPKSGHDTVSWYQQALGQGPQFIFQYYEEEERQRGNFPDRFSGHQFPNYSSELNVNALLLGDSALYLCASSLDINEQFFGPGTRLTVL.

This chain connects TRBV19 to TRBJ1-5, with D possibly matching TRBD1 (6 bases). The CDR3 is 15 amino acids. Trimming removed 5 bases at V and 4 bases at J, with 15 bases between. Germline V gene data show CDR1 as LNHDA and CDR2 as SQIVND (reference sequence). The CDR3 DNA sequence: TGTGCCAGTAGTCCCCCCACGGGGGCGAATCAGCCCCAGCATTTT. It yields the protein CASSPPTGANQPQHF.

The sample holds one count of this clone. J is TRBJ2-3 and V is TRBV9; D is undetermined. The CDR3 loop spans 15 amino acids. Trimming pared 0 bases from V and 2 bases from J, leaving 10 bases between. The germline V gene encodes CDR1 SGDLS and CDR2 YYNGEE. CDR3 protein: CASSVEVLNTDTQYF. The CDR3 DNA reads TGTGCCAGCAGCGTAGAGGTTTTGAACACAGATACGCAGTATTTT.

V usage is TRBV6-5 and J usage is TRBJ2-2; no definite D call. V shed 0 bases and J shed 7 bases, with 6 bases lying between them. Germline values: CDR1 MNHEY, CDR2 SVGAGI. The CDR3 sequence is 13 residues long. Written as DNA, the CDR3 is TGTGCCAGCAGTTACTCGCTTGGCGGGGAGCTGTTTTTT. Translating it yields CASSYSLGGELFF.

The V and J genes are TRBV5-6 and TRBJ2-5; no reliable D call. The V end was cut by 4 bases, the J end by 0 bases, with 10 bases between. Per the germline V gene, CDR1 is SGHDT and CDR2 is YYEEEE. The CDR3 has 14 amino acids. The CDR3 is CASSLTTYQETQYF. CDR3 nucleotides: TGTGCCAGCAGCCTGACCACGTACCAAGAGACCCAGTACTTC.

The rearrangement links TRBV13 to TRBJ1-6, with D tentatively TRBD1 (5 bases). V gave up 5 bases and J gave up 8 bases, with 19 bases separating them. CDR1 is PRHDT and CDR2 is FYEKMQ in the germline V gene (reference sequence). The CDR3 sequence is 16 residues long. In nucleotides, the CDR3 is TGTGCCAGCAGCACTCAGGGAGACTGGCTTGATTCACCCCTCCACTTT. It is translated as CASSTQGDWLDSPLHF. The variable domain in full, completed from reference TRBV13 and TRBJ1-6, reads AAGVIQSPRHLIKEKRETATLKCYPIPRHDTVYWYQQGPGQDPQFLISFYEKMQSDKGSIPDRFSAQQFSDYHSELNMSSLELGDSALYFCASSTQGDWLDSPLHFGNGTRLTVT.

The chain joins TRBV18 to TRBJ2-5; the D is unclear. V shed 2 bases and J shed 5 bases, with 6 bases lying between them. The CDR3 is 12 amino acids. Germline V gives CDR1 KGHSH, CDR2 LQKENI. This CDR3 is CASSPYGETQYF. CDR3 DNA sequence: TGTGCCAGCTCACCATACGGGGAGACCCAGTACTTC.

This clone showed up just a few times. At one of its ends the junction is not consistent with the germline gene, which may arise from a read error. The rearrangement links TRBV7-7 to TRBJ2-1; D is unclear. From germline, CDR1 is SSHAT and CDR2 FNYEAQ (reference sequence). The CDR3 runs 13 residues. CDR3 DNA: TGTGCTAGCAGCTTAGTCGGAAACAATGAGCAGTTCTTC. It translates to CASSLVGNNEQFF.

The chain links TRBV27 to TRBJ2-6; D gene ambiguous. Germline V CDR1 and CDR2: MNHEY, SMNVEV (reference sequence). Trimming took off 8 bases at V and 0 bases at J, with 2 bases between the two ends. The CDR3 extends over 12 amino acids. The CDR3 is CASGSGANVLTF. The CDR3 DNA reads TGTGCCAGCGGCTCTGGGGCCAACGTCCTGACTTTC.

This clone appeared a single time. The rearrangement uses TRBV5-4 and TRBJ2-7; D gene uncertain. V shed 5 bases and J shed 5 bases, with 8 bases lying between them. The CDR3 is made up of 11 amino acids. Germline V CDR1 and CDR2: SGHNT, YYREEE (reference sequence). The CDR3 DNA follows: TGTGCCAGCAGGATCCGGGACGAGCAGTACTTC. This encodes CASRIRDEQYF.

This clone has just one count. This chain connects TRBV13 to TRBJ1-6; D is possibly TRBD1 (5 bases). The CDR3 covers 14 residues. V shed 0 bases and J shed 7 bases, with 7 bases lying between them. Germline V gene data show CDR1 as PRHDT and CDR2 as FYEKMQ (reference sequence). DNA of the CDR3: TGTGCCAGCAGCTTAGGGACAGCGAATTCACCCCTCCACTTT. This encodes CASSLGTANSPLHF.

The V and J genes are TRBV27 and TRBJ2-2; D gene unclear. Germline CDR1 is MNHEY and CDR2 is SMNVEV (reference sequence). Trimming cost V 6 bases and J 0 bases, with 5 bases left between them. The CDR3 runs to 13 residues. CDR3 bases: TGTGCCAGCAGCCGCGCGAACACCGGGGAGCTGTTTTTT. As protein: CASSRANTGELFF.

This chain connects TRBV7-9 to TRBJ2-1; TRBD2 matches 8 bases. V gave up 8 bases and J gave up 4 bases; unmatched junction bases: 10. The germline V gene has CDR1 SEHNR and CDR2 FQNEAQ (reference sequence). The CDR3 runs 15 residues. The CDR3 DNA reads as TGTGCCAGCGGATTCAGCGGGGGATCTTACAATGAGCAGTTCTTC. Its translation is CASGFSGGSYNEQFF.

The V call is TRBV19, the J call TRBJ2-3; no clear D. This CDR3 is 13 amino acids long. Germline CDR1 is LNHDA and CDR2 is SQIVND (reference sequence). The ends were cut back, 4 bases at V and 0 bases at J, with 5 bases in the middle. CDR3 residues: CASSRYSTDTQYF. The CDR3 nucleotides read TGTGCCAGTAGTAGGTATAGCACAGATACGCAGTATTTT.

The V call is TRBV14, the J call TRBJ1-1; D call uncertain. CDR1 and CDR2 (germline): SGHDN, FVKESK. Trimming cost V 0 bases and J 1 base, with 3 bases left between them. This CDR3 is built from 13 residues. The CDR3 bases are TGTGCCAGCAGCCAAGATGGGAACACTGAAGCTTTCTTT. Protein product: CASSQDGNTEAFF.

The CDR3 sequence is CASSLVIGGVNEQFF. CDR3 in DNA: TGTGCCAGCAGCTTAGTGATAGGTGGGGTCAATGAGCAGTTCTTC. V is TRBV7-9 and J is TRBJ2-1; no firm D call. Germline CDR1 SEHNR, CDR2 FQNEAQ (reference sequence). The length of the CDR3 is 15 residues. V lost 1 base and J 6 bases, leaving 13 bases between the germline ends. Combining the CDR3 with reference TRBV7-9 and TRBJ2-1 gives the whole variable domain DTGVSQNPRHKITKRGQNVTFRCDPISEHNRLYWYRQTLGQGPEFLTYFQNEAQLEKSRLLSDRFSAERPKGSFSTLEIQRTEQGDSAMYLCASSLVIGGVNEQFFGPGTRLTVL.

This chain connects TRBV2 to TRBJ2-5; 8 bases match TRBD2. Losses at the gene ends were 10 bases for V and 0 bases for J; bases not matched to a gene: 10. The germline V gene encodes CDR1 SNHLY and CDR2 FYNNEI. This CDR3 is 15 amino acids long. This CDR3 is CAITRGGADQETQYF. The CDR3 nucleotides are TGTGCCATCACCCGGGGGGGCGCTGACCAAGAGACCCAGTACTTC.

This clone was counted between two and nine times. A single base is all that separates this from a far larger clone, so a read error is likely. At the DNA level, this CDR3 is encoded by other sequences in the same sample as well. This sequence joins TRBV30 and TRBJ1-5, with a tentative D call TRBD1 (5 bases). Trimming took off 0 bases at V and 6 bases at J, with 9 bases between the two ends. This CDR3 region has 13 residues. Germline lookup yields CDR1 GTSNPN and CDR2 SVGIG (reference sequence). The CDR3 DNA is TGTGCCTGGAGTGTTGGGGGGTCTCAGCCCCAGCATTTT. This gives the protein CAWSVGGSQPQHF.

The rearrangement joins TRBV27 to TRBJ2-1; 7 bases agree with TRBD1. Germline CDR1 MNHEY, CDR2 SMNVEV (reference sequence). The CDR3 is 14 residues long. Trimming took 6 bases from V and 1 from J; bases not matched to a gene: 3. DNA of the CDR3: TGTGCCAGCAGCCGGACAGGTTCCTACAATGAGCAGTTCTTC. Translated: CASSRTGSYNEQFF.